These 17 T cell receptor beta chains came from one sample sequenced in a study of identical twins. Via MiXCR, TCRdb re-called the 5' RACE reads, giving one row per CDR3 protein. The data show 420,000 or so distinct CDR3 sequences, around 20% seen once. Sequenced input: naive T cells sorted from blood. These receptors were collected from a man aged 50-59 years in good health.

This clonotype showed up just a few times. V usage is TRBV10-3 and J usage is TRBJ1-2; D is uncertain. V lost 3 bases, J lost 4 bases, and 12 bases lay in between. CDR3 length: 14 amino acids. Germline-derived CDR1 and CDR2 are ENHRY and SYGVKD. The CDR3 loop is CAISDGVYPYGYTF. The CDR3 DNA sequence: TGTGCCATCAGTGATGGGGTATACCCCTATGGCTACACCTTC.

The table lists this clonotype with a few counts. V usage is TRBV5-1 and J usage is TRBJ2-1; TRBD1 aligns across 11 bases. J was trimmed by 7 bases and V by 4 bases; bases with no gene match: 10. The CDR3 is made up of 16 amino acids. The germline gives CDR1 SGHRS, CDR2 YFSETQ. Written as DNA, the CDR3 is TGCGCCAGCAGCCCACTAGGACAGGGGGCGCAAAATGAGCAGTTCTTC. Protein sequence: CASSPLGQGAQNEQFF.

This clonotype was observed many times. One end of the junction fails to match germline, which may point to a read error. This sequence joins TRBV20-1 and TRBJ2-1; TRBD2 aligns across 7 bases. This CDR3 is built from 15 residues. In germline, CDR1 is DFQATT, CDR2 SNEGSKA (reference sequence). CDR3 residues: CSARAGGGNYNEQFF. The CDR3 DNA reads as TGCAGTGCGAGAGCTGGGGGGGGTAACTACAATGAGCAGTTCTTC.

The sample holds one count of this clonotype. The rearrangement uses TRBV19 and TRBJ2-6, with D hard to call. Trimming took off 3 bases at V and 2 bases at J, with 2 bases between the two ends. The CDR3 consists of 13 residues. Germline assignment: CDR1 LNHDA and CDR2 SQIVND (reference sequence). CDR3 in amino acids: CASSMPGANVLTF. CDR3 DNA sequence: TGTGCCAGTAGTATGCCTGGGGCCAACGTCCTGACTTTC.

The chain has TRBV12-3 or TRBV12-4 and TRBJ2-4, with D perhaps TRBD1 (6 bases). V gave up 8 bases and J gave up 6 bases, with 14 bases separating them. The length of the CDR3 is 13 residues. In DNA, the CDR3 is TGTGCCAGCGGAATACAACAGGGAAACATTCAGTACTTC. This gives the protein CASGIQQGNIQYF.

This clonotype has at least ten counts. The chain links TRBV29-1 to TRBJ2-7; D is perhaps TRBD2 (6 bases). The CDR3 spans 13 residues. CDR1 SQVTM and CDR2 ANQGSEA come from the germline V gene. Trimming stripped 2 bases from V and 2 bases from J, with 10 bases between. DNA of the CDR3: TGCAGCGTTGAATCTAGCGTGGCCTACGAGCAGTACTTC. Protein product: CSVESSVAYEQYF.

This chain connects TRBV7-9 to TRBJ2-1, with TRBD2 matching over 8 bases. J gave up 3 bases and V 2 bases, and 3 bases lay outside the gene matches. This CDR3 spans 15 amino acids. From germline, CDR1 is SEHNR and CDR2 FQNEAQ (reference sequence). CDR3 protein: CASSLSGSFYNEQFF. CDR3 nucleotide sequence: TGTGCCAGCAGCTTAAGCGGGAGTTTCTACAATGAGCAGTTCTTC.

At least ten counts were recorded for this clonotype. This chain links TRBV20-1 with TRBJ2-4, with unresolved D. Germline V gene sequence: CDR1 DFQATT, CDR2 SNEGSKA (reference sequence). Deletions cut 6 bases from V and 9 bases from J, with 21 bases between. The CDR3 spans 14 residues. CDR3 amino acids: CSAPASALNSIQYF. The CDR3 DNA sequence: TGCAGTGCCCCCGCGTCGGCCCTAAACAGCATTCAGTACTTC.

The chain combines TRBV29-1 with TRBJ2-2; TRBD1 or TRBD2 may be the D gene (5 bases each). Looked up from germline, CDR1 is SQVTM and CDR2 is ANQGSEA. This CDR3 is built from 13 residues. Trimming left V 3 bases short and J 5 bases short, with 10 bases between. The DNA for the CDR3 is TGCAGCGTTGATGGGGGAAGGACCGGGGAGCTGTTTTTT. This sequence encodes CSVDGGRTGELFF.

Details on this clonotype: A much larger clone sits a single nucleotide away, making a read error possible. CDR3: CASSAGGDRGEQCF. CDR3 nucleotides: TGTGCCAGCAGCGCTGGGGGGGACAGGGGCGAGCAGTGCTTC. The V and J genes are TRBV7-2 and TRBJ2-7, with 10 nucleotides matching TRBD1. CDR1 and CDR2 from the germline V gene are SGHTA and FQGNSA. The CDR3 loop spans 14 amino acids.

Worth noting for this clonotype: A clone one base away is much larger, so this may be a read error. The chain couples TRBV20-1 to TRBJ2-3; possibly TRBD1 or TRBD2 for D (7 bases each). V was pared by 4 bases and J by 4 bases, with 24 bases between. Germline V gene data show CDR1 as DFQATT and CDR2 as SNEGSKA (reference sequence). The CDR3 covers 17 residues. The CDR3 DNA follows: TGCAGTGCTATCACAAACAGGGGCGGGAGAAACGCAGATACGCAGTATTTT. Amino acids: CSAITNRGGRNADTQYF.

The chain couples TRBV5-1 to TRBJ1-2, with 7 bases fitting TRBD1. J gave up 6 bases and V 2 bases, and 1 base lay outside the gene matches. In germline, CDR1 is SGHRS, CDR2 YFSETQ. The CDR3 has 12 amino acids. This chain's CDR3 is CASSFGQDGYTF. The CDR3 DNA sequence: TGCGCCAGCAGCTTCGGACAGGATGGCTACACCTTC.

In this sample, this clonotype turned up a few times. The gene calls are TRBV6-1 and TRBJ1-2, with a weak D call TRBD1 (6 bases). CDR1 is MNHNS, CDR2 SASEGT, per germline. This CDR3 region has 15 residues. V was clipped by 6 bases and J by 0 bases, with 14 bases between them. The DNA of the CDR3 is TGTGCCAGCAGACCCGGACAGATATCTAACTATGGCTACACCTTC. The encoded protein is CASRPGQISNYGYTF.

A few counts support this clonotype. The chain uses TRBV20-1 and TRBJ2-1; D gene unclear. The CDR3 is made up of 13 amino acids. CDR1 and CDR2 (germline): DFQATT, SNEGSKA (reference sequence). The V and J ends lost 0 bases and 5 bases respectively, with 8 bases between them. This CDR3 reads CSAREGPNNEQFF. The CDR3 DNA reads TGCAGTGCTAGAGAAGGGCCCAACAATGAGCAGTTCTTC.

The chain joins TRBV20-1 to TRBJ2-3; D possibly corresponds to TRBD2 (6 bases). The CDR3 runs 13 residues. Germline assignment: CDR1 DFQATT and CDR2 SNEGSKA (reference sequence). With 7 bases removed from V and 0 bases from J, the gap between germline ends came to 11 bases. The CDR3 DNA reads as TGCAGTGGGGGACTGCACAGCACAGATACGCAGTATTTT. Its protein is CSGGLHSTDTQYF.

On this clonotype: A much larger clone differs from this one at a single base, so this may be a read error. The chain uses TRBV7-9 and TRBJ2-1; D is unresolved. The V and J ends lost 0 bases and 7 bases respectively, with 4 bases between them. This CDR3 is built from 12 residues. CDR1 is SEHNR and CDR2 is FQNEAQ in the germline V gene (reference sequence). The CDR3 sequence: CASSLAHNEQFF. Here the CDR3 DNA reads TGTGCCAGCAGCTTAGCGCATAATGAGCAGTTCTTC.

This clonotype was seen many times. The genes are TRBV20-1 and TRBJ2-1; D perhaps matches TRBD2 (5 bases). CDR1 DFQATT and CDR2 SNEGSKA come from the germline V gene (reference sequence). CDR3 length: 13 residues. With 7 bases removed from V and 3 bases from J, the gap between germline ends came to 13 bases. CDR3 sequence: CSGPRGNYNEQFF. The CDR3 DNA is TGCAGTGGGCCCCGGGGAAACTACAATGAGCAGTTCTTC.